Below are 29 T cell receptor beta chains sequenced from a single sample in a study of graft-versus-host responses after intestinal transplantation. Some clones are missing from TCRdb's copy, which holds only in-frame ones; the method was immunoSEQ multiplex PCR. The sample has approximately 77,000 clones; less than 90% are singletons. Their specific antigens are unknown. This specimen was unstimulated CD4+ T cells sorted from spleen or lymph node cells, taken before intestinal transplant. Every receptor here comes from a human donor who received an intestinal transplant.

The table lists this clone with a few counts. The chain is built from TRBV28 and TRBJ2-1; TRBD2 might be the D (5 bases). V lost 3 bases and J lost 6, with 12 bases in between. The CDR3 runs to 14 residues. Germline V gives CDR1 MDHEN, CDR2 SYDVKM. The CDR3 DNA reads TGTGCCAGCAGTTTGAGAGGGCCAAGCAATGAGCAGTTCTTC. Translating it yields CASSLRGPSNEQFF. The full variable domain, completed using reference TRBV28 and TRBJ2-1, is DVKVTQSSRYLVKRTGEKVFLECVQDMDHENMFWYRQDPGLGLRLIYFSYDVKMKEKGDIPEGYSVSREKKERFSLILESASTNQTSMYLCASSLRGPSNEQFFGPGTRLTVL.

The V and J genes are TRBV14 and TRBJ1-1; no clear D. V was trimmed by 4 bases and J by 3 bases, leaving 12 bases between them. The length of the CDR3 is 14 residues. Looked up from germline, CDR1 is SGHDN and CDR2 is FVKESK. This chain's CDR3 is CASSPPGGYTEAFF. CDR3 in DNA: TGTGCCAGCAGCCCCCCCGGCGGGTACACTGAAGCTTTCTTT.

The V gene is TRBV18, the J gene TRBJ1-3; tentative D call: TRBD1 (5 bases). Germline V gene sequence: CDR1 KGHSH, CDR2 LQKENI. V was cut by 1 base and J by 3 bases, with 10 bases left in between. The CDR3 loop spans 15 amino acids. The CDR3 is CASSPRQGDGNTIYF. The DNA of the CDR3 is TGTGCCAGCTCACCACGTCAGGGCGATGGAAACACCATATATTTT.

J is TRBJ2-5 and V is TRBV2; 11 bases align to TRBD1. With V trimmed by 6 bases and J by 7 bases, 4 bases remained unmatched. CDR3 length equals 13 residues. Germline-derived CDR1 and CDR2 are SNHLY and FYNNEI. CDR3 protein: CASRGTGGWTQYF. The CDR3 DNA follows: TGTGCCAGCAGGGGGACAGGGGGATGGACCCAGTACTTC.

The chain joins TRBV27 to TRBJ1-6; D is unclear. Germline CDR1 reads MNHEY; CDR2 reads SMNVEV (reference sequence). The V end was cut by 2 bases, the J end by 6 bases, with 8 bases between. This CDR3 region has 14 residues. The chain's CDR3 is CASSLVRGNSPLHF. The CDR3 DNA is TGTGCCAGCAGTTTAGTCCGGGGTAATTCACCCCTCCACTTT.

The chain links TRBV6-5 to TRBJ1-2, with D possibly TRBD1 on 5 matching bases. Germline CDR1 is MNHEY and CDR2 is SVGAGI. CDR3 length: 14 amino acids. The germline V and J ends were trimmed by 6 bases and 1 base, with 12 bases remaining between them. The CDR3 nucleotides read TGTGCCAGCAGGAGGGAGGGGATTAACTATGGCTACACCTTC. This encodes CASRREGINYGYTF.

This clone appeared once. The V and J genes are TRBV5-1 and TRBJ2-5; possibly TRBD1 for D (6 bases). CDR1 and CDR2 (germline): SGHRS, YFSETQ. This CDR3 contains 17 residues. Trimming shortened V by 4 bases and J by 5 bases, and 24 bases separated the two germline ends. The CDR3 is CASSRTGGTGRGETQYF. CDR3 DNA: TGCGCCAGCAGCCGGACGGGTGGAACAGGGAGAGGGGAGACCCAGTACTTC.

The V and J genes are TRBV4-1 and TRBJ2-1; no definite D call. Trimming shortened V by 2 bases and J by 4 bases, and 9 bases separated the two germline ends. The CDR3 extends over 14 amino acids. Germline CDR1 is MGHRA and CDR2 is YSYEKL. The CDR3 protein is CASSQRGYYNEQFF. Here the CDR3 DNA reads TGCGCCAGCAGCCAAAGAGGCTATTACAATGAGCAGTTCTTC.

The V and J genes are TRBV29-1 and TRBJ2-2; TRBD1 might be the D (6 bases). Trimming stripped 6 bases from V and 0 bases from J, with 14 bases between. The CDR3 is 15 residues long. In germline, CDR1 is SQVTM, CDR2 ANQGSEA. This CDR3 is CSVPRTDTNTGELFF. The DNA of the CDR3 is TGCAGCGTACCCAGGACAGATACGAACACCGGGGAGCTGTTTTTT.

This clone was seen a single time. The chain combines TRBV5-1 with TRBJ2-7; TRBD1 matches 9 bases. Per germline, CDR1 SGHRS and CDR2 YFSETQ. The CDR3 has 14 amino acids. After removal of 5 bases from V and 4 bases from J, the junction contained 7 bases not matched to a gene. The CDR3: CASSRDRAGYEQYF. The CDR3 DNA reads as TGCGCCAGCAGTCGGGACAGGGCCGGGTACGAGCAGTACTTC.

CDR3 amino acids: CASSPFSGQGVAAQHF. DNA of the CDR3: TGTGCCAGCTCACCCTTCTCGGGACAGGGTGTTGCAGCCCAGCATTTT. The rearrangement links TRBV18 to TRBJ1-5, with TRBD1 matching over 9 bases. CDR1 is KGHSH and CDR2 is LQKENI in the germline V gene. V lost 3 bases, J lost 11 bases, and 14 bases stayed unmatched. The CDR3 loop spans 16 amino acids.

The rearrangement uses TRBV28 and TRBJ2-7, with TRBD2 as a possible D gene (6 bases). The CDR3 loop spans 15 amino acids. Germline assignment: CDR1 MDHEN and CDR2 SYDVKM. V was pared by 7 bases and J by 3 bases, with 19 bases between. The DNA of the CDR3 is TGTGCCAGCACCCTGAGGGACTTCGGTTACTACGAGCAGTACTTC. Translated: CASTLRDFGYYEQYF. The whole variable domain, remainder taken from reference TRBV28 and TRBJ2-7, is DVKVTQSSRYLVKRTGEKVFLECVQDMDHENMFWYRQDPGLGLRLIYFSYDVKMKEKGDIPEGYSVSREKKERFSLILESASTNQTSMYLCASTLRDFGYYEQYFGPGTRLTVT.

This chain joins TRBV5-1 and TRBJ2-3; D not resolved. The V and J ends lost 2 bases and 1 base respectively, with 5 bases between them. The CDR3 is 13 amino acids. Germline CDR1 SGHRS, CDR2 YFSETQ. CDR3 DNA: TGCGCCAGCAGCTTTTCGGGCACAGATACGCAGTATTTT. Its translation is CASSFSGTDTQYF.

This clone was detected once. V usage is TRBV19 and J usage is TRBJ1-2; 7 bases are a match to TRBD1. V lost 9 bases to trimming and J lost 5 bases; unmatched junction nucleotides: 15. Germline loops: CDR1 LNHDA, CDR2 SQIVND (reference sequence). The CDR3 loop spans 15 amino acids. Written as DNA, the CDR3 is TGTGCCAGCGCGATTTTACAGGGGAATAGGTATGGCTACACCTTC. Protein product: CASAILQGNRYGYTF.

J is TRBJ2-3 and V is TRBV28, with a weak D call TRBD1 (6 bases). Germline CDR1 is MDHEN and CDR2 is SYDVKM. V lost 6 bases, J lost 3 bases, and 16 bases lay in between. CDR3 length: 15 amino acids. CDR3 DNA sequence: TGTGCCAGCAGCCAACAGGGTAGGGGGACAGATACGCAGTATTTT. This gives the protein CASSQQGRGTDTQYF.

V usage is TRBV6-6 and J usage is TRBJ2-7; tentative D call: TRBD2 (5 bases). Trimming stripped 8 bases from V and 5 bases from J, with 16 bases between. The CDR3 is 13 residues long. CDR1 is MNHNY and CDR2 is SVGAGI in the germline V gene (reference sequence). The CDR3: CASEGTKSDEQYF. CDR3 nucleotide sequence: TGTGCCAGCGAGGGCACTAAGAGCGACGAGCAGTACTTC.

The genes are TRBV28 and TRBJ1-5; possible D gene TRBD1, 6 bases. From germline, CDR1 is MDHEN and CDR2 SYDVKM. V was clipped by 5 bases and J by 5 bases, with 16 bases between them. CDR3 size: 15 residues. CDR3 sequence reads: CASSPRRGPHQPQHF. In nucleotides, the CDR3 is TGTGCCAGCAGTCCCCGCAGGGGCCCCCATCAGCCCCAGCATTTT.

This chain links TRBV19 with TRBJ2-2; tentatively, D is TRBD2 (5 bases). CDR3 length: 13 residues. Trimming shortened V by 1 base and J by 9 bases, and 9 bases separated the two germline ends. Germline loops: CDR1 LNHDA, CDR2 SQIVND (reference sequence). The CDR3 DNA is TGTGCCAGTAGTATAGTTGGAGGTTGGGAGCTGTTTTTT. Its translation is CASSIVGGWELFF.

The chain joins TRBV28 to TRBJ1-1, with D tentatively TRBD1 (5 bases). Germline CDR1 and CDR2: MDHEN and SYDVKM. The CDR3 spans 14 residues. The germline V and J ends were trimmed by 4 bases and 5 bases, with 14 bases remaining between them. The CDR3 region is CASSSPPGGTEAFF. CDR3 nucleotide sequence: TGTGCCAGCAGTTCCCCGCCCGGGGGGACTGAAGCTTTCTTT.

For this clone: A read error may produce the germline difference seen at one junction end. The chain recombines TRBV5-6 with TRBJ1-2, with D maybe TRBD1 (5 bases). The germline V gene encodes CDR1 SGHDT and CDR2 YYEEEE. This CDR3 comprises 17 residues. The CDR3, as DNA: TGTGCCAGCAGCTTCCGCGTGACAGTTTTCAAGTTGGACCCATCAAGCTTC. Its translation: CASSFRVTVFKLDPSSF.

The chain couples TRBV7-2 to TRBJ2-7, with 8 positions matching TRBD1. This CDR3 is 15 amino acids long. Germline values: CDR1 SGHTA, CDR2 FQGNSA. The ends lost 3 bases at V and 2 bases at J; junction bases unmatched: 6. CDR3 in amino acids: CASSFLPGGTYEQYF. In nucleotides, the CDR3 is TGTGCCAGCAGCTTTCTTCCAGGGGGCACCTACGAGCAGTACTTC.

V gene TRBV30 combines with J gene TRBJ1-2; tentatively, D is TRBD1 (6 bases). CDR1 and CDR2 from the germline V gene are GTSNPN and SVGIG (reference sequence). Trimming pared 3 bases from V and 3 bases from J, leaving 17 bases between. This CDR3 spans 15 amino acids. The CDR3 DNA is TGTGCCTGGAGCCGACAGGTCGGGAGGTACTATGGCTACACCTTC. It encodes CAWSRQVGRYYGYTF.

J is TRBJ1-1 and V is TRBV18; D may be TRBD1 (5 bases). The V gene lost 2 bases and the J gene lost 0 bases, with 10 bases spanning the gap. Germline V lookup: CDR1 KGHSH, CDR2 LQKENI. The CDR3 totals 15 residues. CDR3 loop: CASSPMAGMNTEAFF. CDR3 sequence (DNA): TGTGCCAGCTCACCAATGGCAGGGATGAACACTGAAGCTTTCTTT.

The chain combines TRBV5-8 with TRBJ2-7; TRBD1 matches 7 bases. CDR3 length: 16 amino acids. Per the germline V gene, CDR1 is SGHTS and CDR2 is YDEGEE. The V segment lost 4 bases and the J segment 2 bases; nucleotides outside the gene matches: 12. Here the CDR3 reads CASSIIPGQQAYEQYF. In DNA, the CDR3 is TGTGCCAGCAGCATAATACCGGGACAGCAAGCCTACGAGCAGTACTTC. The full variable domain, in which reference TRBV5-8 and TRBJ2-7 provide the parts outside the CDR3, is EAGVTQSPTHLIKTRGQQATLRCSPISGHTSVYWYQQALGLGLQFLLWYDEGEERNRGNFPPRFSGRQFPNYSSELNVNALELEDSALYLCASSIIPGQQAYEQYFGPGTRLTVT.

The chain joins TRBV10-2 to TRBJ2-7, with D perhaps matching TRBD1 (5 bases). Germline V gene data show CDR1 as WSHSY and CDR2 as SAAADI. Trimming stripped 5 bases from V and 3 bases from J, with 8 bases between. This CDR3 is 12 amino acids long. CDR3 DNA sequence: TGCGCCAGCAGTCGGCAGGGCTACGAGCAGTACTTC. Protein sequence: CASSRQGYEQYF.

This sequence joins TRBV2 and TRBJ2-5; possibly TRBD2 for D (6 bases). The CDR3 totals 14 residues. The ends were cut back, 4 bases at V and 4 bases at J, with 13 bases in the middle. In germline, CDR1 is SNHLY, CDR2 FYNNEI. The CDR3 DNA follows: TGTGCCAGCAGTGCCCCCGGGAGAGGAGAGACCCAGTACTTC. It encodes CASSAPGRGETQYF.

This clone was seen once. This chain joins TRBV7-2 and TRBJ2-7; weak D call: TRBD2 (6 bases). Trimming cost V 1 base and J 4 bases, with 17 bases left between them. Germline V gene lookup returns CDR1 SGHTA and CDR2 FQGNSA. The CDR3 runs 16 residues. Here the CDR3 reads CASSLGGAPYKYEQYF. In DNA, the CDR3 is TGTGCCAGCAGCTTAGGCGGGGCCCCTTACAAGTACGAGCAGTACTTC.

This clone has only a few counts. The chain uses TRBV7-2 and TRBJ2-1; D remains ambiguous. V lost 3 bases, J lost 5 bases, and 2 bases lay in between. Germline lookup yields CDR1 SGHTA and CDR2 FQGNSA. This CDR3 spans 11 amino acids. The CDR3 is CASSFNNEQFF. The DNA for the CDR3 is TGTGCCAGCAGCTTTAACAATGAGCAGTTCTTC.

V is TRBV27 and J is TRBJ2-2; D call uncertain. Germline V gene data show CDR1 as MNHEY and CDR2 as SMNVEV (reference sequence). This CDR3 region has 13 residues. V was cut by 3 bases and J by 7 bases, with 9 bases left in between. The CDR3 bases are TGTGCCAGCAGTTTTCTCCGGAGCGGGGAGCTGTTTTTT. Amino acid sequence: CASSFLRSGELFF.